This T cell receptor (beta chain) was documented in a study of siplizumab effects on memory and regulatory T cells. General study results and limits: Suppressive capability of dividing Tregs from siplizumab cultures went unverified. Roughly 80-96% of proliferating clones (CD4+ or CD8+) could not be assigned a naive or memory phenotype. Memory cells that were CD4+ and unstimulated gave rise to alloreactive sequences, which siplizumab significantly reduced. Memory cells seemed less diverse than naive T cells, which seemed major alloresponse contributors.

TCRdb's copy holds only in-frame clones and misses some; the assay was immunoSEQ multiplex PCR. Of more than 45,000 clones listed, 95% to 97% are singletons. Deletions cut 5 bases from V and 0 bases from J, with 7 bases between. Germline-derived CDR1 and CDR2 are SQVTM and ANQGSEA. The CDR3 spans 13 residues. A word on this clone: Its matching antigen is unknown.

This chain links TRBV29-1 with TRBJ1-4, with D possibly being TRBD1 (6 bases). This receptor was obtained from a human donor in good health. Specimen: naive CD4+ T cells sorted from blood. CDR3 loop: CSVRTATNEKLFF. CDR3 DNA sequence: TGCAGCGTTCGGACAGCAACTAATGAAAAACTGTTTTTT. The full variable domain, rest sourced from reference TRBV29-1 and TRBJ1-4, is SAVISQKPSRDICQRGTSLTIQCQVDSQVTMMFWYRQQPGQSLTLIATANQGSEATYESGFVIDKFPISRPNLTFSTLTVSNMSPEDSSIYLCSVRTATNEKLFFGSGTQLSVL.